This T cell receptor (beta chain) is from a study of blood T cell repertoires in COVID-19. Profiling relied on immunoSEQ multiplex PCR, and the TCRdb table lists in-frame clones only, not all of them. The repertoire has 65,000 to 85,000 clones, more than 75% of them found once; the top ten carry approximately 10%. CDR1 GTSNPN and CDR2 SVGIG come from the germline V gene (reference sequence). After removal of 0 bases from V and 6 bases from J, the junction contained 5 bases not matched to a gene. The CDR3 runs to 13 residues. The chain links TRBV30 to TRBJ2-7; 7 bases align to TRBD2. The TCR was taken from a woman aged 18-29 years with acute or convalescent COVID-19. The sequencing sample was made of peripheral blood. CDR3 loop: CAWSVAGVGEQYF. The CDR3 DNA reads TGTGCCTGGAGTGTGGCGGGAGTGGGCGAGCAGTACTTC.